Below, 21 T cell receptor beta chains from the same sample are listed, as sequenced in a study of CD8+ T cells in alopecia areata. Once RNA had been extracted, it was reverse transcribed into cDNA to act as the sequencing template. The protocol was immunoSEQ multiplex PCR, while the TCRdb copy is restricted to in-frame clones and leaves out a portion. The sample has fewer than 250,000 clones; roughly 60% are singletons. Treatment indicated: oral pan-JAK inhibitor, 5-10 mg twice daily. This material consisted of CD4+ T cells sorted from blood, taken at week 24, from a patient treated with tofacitinib. Receptor source: a human donor with alopecia areata.

The chain links TRBV4-3 to TRBJ2-6; D gene unclear. Germline V lookup: CDR1 LGHNA, CDR2 YSLEER. CDR3 length equals 16 residues. Deletions cut 1 base from V and 0 bases from J, with 7 bases between. The CDR3 loop reads CASSQAHVSGANVLTF. In DNA, the CDR3 is TGCGCCAGCAGCCAAGCCCACGTCTCTGGGGCCAACGTCCTGACTTTC.

The chain has TRBV25-1 and TRBJ2-7, with D perhaps matching TRBD1 (6 bases). Germline CDR1 MGHDK, CDR2 SYGVNS. The V end was cut by 6 bases, the J end by 1 base, with 10 bases between. The CDR3 spans 13 residues. The CDR3 loop is CASRPQGSYEQYF. In nucleotides, the CDR3 is TGTGCCAGCAGACCACAGGGATCCTACGAGCAGTACTTC.

The chain employs TRBV4-1 and TRBJ2-3; maybe TRBD2 (6 bases). The germline V gene encodes CDR1 MGHRA and CDR2 YSYEKL. Trimming pared 4 bases from V and 6 bases from J, leaving 17 bases between. The length of the CDR3 is 15 residues. The CDR3 nucleotides read TGCGCCAGCAGCCGGGCGGGACTTATCTATGATACGCAGTATTTT. Translating it yields CASSRAGLIYDTQYF.

The chain recombines TRBV30 with TRBJ2-7; no definite D call. V lost 2 bases and J 5 bases, leaving 7 bases between the germline ends. Germline V gene lookup returns CDR1 GTSNPN and CDR2 SVGIG (reference sequence). This CDR3 comprises 11 residues. CDR3 loop: CAWSLKHEQYF. The CDR3 coding sequence is TGTGCCTGGAGTCTTAAGCACGAGCAGTACTTC.

V usage is TRBV15 and J usage is TRBJ1-5; D remains unclear. The germline V gene has CDR1 LNHNV and CDR2 YYDKDF (reference sequence). Trimming shortened V by 8 bases and J by 3 bases, and 20 bases separated the two germline ends. The CDR3 is 16 amino acids. This CDR3 is CATQPEPDGFNQPQHF. CDR3 bases: TGTGCCACCCAACCGGAGCCGGACGGGTTCAATCAGCCCCAGCATTTT. Drawing the rest from reference TRBV15 and TRBJ1-5, the complete variable domain is DAMVIQNPRYQVTQFGKPVTLSCSQTLNHNVMYWYQQKSSQAPKLLFHYYDKDFNNEADTPDNFQSRRPNTSFCFLDIRSPGLGDTAMYLCATQPEPDGFNQPQHFGDGTRLSIL.

This clone was counted only a few times. The CDR3 bases are TGCAGCGTTGAAGATCGAGTCTATCCCCCCGGGACAGGCGTCTCTGGGGCCAACGTCCTGACTTTC. It yields the protein CSVEDRVYPPGTGVSGANVLTF. The rearrangement uses TRBV29-1 and TRBJ2-6; 8 bases are shared with TRBD1. Trimming took 0 bases from V and 0 from J; bases not matched to a gene: 19. CDR3 length: 22 amino acids. Germline V lookup: CDR1 SQVTM, CDR2 ANQGSEA.

The count of this clone is one. The chain employs TRBV13 and TRBJ2-4; D possibly matches TRBD1 or TRBD2 (5 bases each). The CDR3 is 15 residues long. V was clipped by 0 bases and J by 6 bases, with 12 bases between them. Germline V lookup: CDR1 PRHDT, CDR2 FYEKMQ (reference sequence). In DNA form, the CDR3 reads TGTGCCAGCAGCTTAGGAGGGACCCCGGGAAACATTCAGTACTTC. Protein: CASSLGGTPGNIQYF.

V gene TRBV7-2 combines with J gene TRBJ1-2, with a tentative D call TRBD1 (5 bases). Trimming took off 1 base at V and 7 bases at J, with 10 bases between the two ends. The CDR3 has 13 residues. Germline V gene lookup returns CDR1 SGHTA and CDR2 FQGNSA. In DNA, the CDR3 is TGTGCCAGCAGCTTAGAAGGGGCTCTTGGCTACACCTTC. It encodes CASSLEGALGYTF. The full variable domain, in which reference TRBV7-2 and TRBJ1-2 provide the parts outside the CDR3, is GAGVSQSPSNKVTEKGKDVELRCDPISGHTALYWYRQSLGQGLEFLIYFQGNSAPDKSGLPSDRFSAERTGGSVSTLTIQRTQQEDSAVYLCASSLEGALGYTFGSGTRLTVV.

A few counts support this clone. This chain uses TRBV7-2 with TRBJ2-3; 7 bases align to TRBD2. Germline V gives CDR1 SGHTA, CDR2 FQGNSA. CDR3 size: 14 residues. V gave up 6 bases and J gave up 5 bases; unmatched junction bases: 8. CDR3 DNA sequence: TGTGCCAGCAGTCTCGGGGGGTTCCGAGATACGCAGTATTTT. This encodes CASSLGGFRDTQYF.

The chain recombines TRBV6-5 with TRBJ2-5; 7 nucleotides align to TRBD2. Per the germline V gene, CDR1 is MNHEY and CDR2 is SVGAGI. The CDR3 covers 15 residues. J lost 2 bases, V lost 0 bases, and 3 bases had no gene match. The CDR3 loop is CASSYSLGGQETQYF. The DNA of the CDR3 is TGTGCCAGCAGTTACTCGTTGGGGGGGCAAGAGACCCAGTACTTC.

This chain connects TRBV20-1 to TRBJ2-5; D ambiguous. Trimming took 6 bases from V and 5 from J, leaving 10 bases between them. The CDR3 contains 11 residues. Per the germline V gene, CDR1 is DFQATT and CDR2 is SNEGSKA (reference sequence). CDR3 bases: TGCAGTGCCCAACTCGCGGAGACCCAGTACTTC. Amino acid sequence: CSAQLAETQYF.

In this sample, this clone turned up a few times. Written as DNA, the CDR3 is TGTGCCAGCAGTGATGGAACAGGCCGTACAGATACGCAGTATTTT. It translates to CASSDGTGRTDTQYF. The V gene is TRBV2, the J gene TRBJ2-3; possible D gene TRBD1, 5 bases. Germline CDR1 and CDR2: SNHLY and FYNNEI. V was clipped by 3 bases and J by 3 bases, with 13 bases between them. The length of the CDR3 is 15 residues. Combining the CDR3 with reference TRBV2 and TRBJ2-3 gives the whole variable domain EPEVTQTPSHQVTQMGQEVILRCVPISNHLYFYWYRQILGQKVEFLVSFYNNEISEKSEIFDDQFSVERPDGSNFTLKIRSTKLEDSAMYFCASSDGTGRTDTQYFGPGTRLTVL.

The V and J genes are TRBV6-5 and TRBJ1-4; possible D gene TRBD1, 5 bases. The V end was cut by 0 bases, the J end by 6 bases, with 14 bases between. Germline CDR1 MNHEY, CDR2 SVGAGI. This CDR3 comprises 16 residues. The CDR3 sequence: CASSYSSSGGDEKLFF. CDR3 sequence (DNA): TGTGCCAGCAGTTACTCGTCGTCCGGAGGGGATGAAAAACTGTTTTTT.

This clone was picked up many times. V is TRBV7-9 and J is TRBJ2-3; D possibly corresponds to TRBD1 (5 bases). This CDR3 contains 17 residues. Germline V gene lookup returns CDR1 SEHNR and CDR2 FQNEAQ (reference sequence). V shed 5 bases and J shed 6 bases, with 24 bases lying between them. The CDR3 DNA is TGTGCCAGCAGCAGTACCGGGCTAGGGGCCACAATGGATACGCAGTATTTT. It is translated as CASSSTGLGATMDTQYF.

The chain uses TRBV28 and TRBJ2-5; D not certain. Deletions cut 3 bases from V and 3 bases from J, with 5 bases between. Germline CDR1 reads MDHEN; CDR2 reads SYDVKM. This CDR3 is 12 amino acids long. Here the CDR3 reads CASSFSKETQYF. The CDR3 DNA follows: TGTGCCAGCAGTTTTTCGAAAGAGACCCAGTACTTC.

The chain carries TRBV29-1 and TRBJ2-5; D is undetermined. Germline CDR1 is SQVTM and CDR2 is ANQGSEA. The ends were cut back, 5 bases at V and 5 bases at J, with 12 bases in the middle. The CDR3 is 12 amino acids. The CDR3 spells CSVLGRLETQYF. The CDR3 DNA sequence: TGCAGCGTTCTTGGGCGGTTGGAGACCCAGTACTTC. The full variable domain, in which reference TRBV29-1 and TRBJ2-5 provide the parts outside the CDR3, is SAVISQKPSRDICQRGTSLTIQCQVDSQVTMMFWYRQQPGQSLTLIATANQGSEATYESGFVIDKFPISRPNLTFSTLTVSNMSPEDSSIYLCSVLGRLETQYFGPGTRLLVL.

The count of this clone is one. The rearrangement joins TRBV7-2 to TRBJ1-6, with 7 nucleotides matching TRBD1. There are 16 residues in the CDR3. The V segment lost 2 bases and the J segment 9 bases; nucleotides outside the gene matches: 10. CDR1 is SGHTA, CDR2 FQGNSA, per germline. In nucleotides, the CDR3 is TGTGCCAGCAGCTTAAGACAGGGAAGTGAGGGTTCACCCCTCCACTTT. This encodes CASSLRQGSEGSPLHF.

V gene TRBV2 combines with J gene TRBJ2-2; the match to TRBD1 covers 10 bases. Germline V gene lookup returns CDR1 SNHLY and CDR2 FYNNEI. The CDR3 is 18 amino acids. The V gene end was trimmed by 4 bases and the J gene end by 0 bases; junction bases not matched to a gene: 8. As DNA, the CDR3 is TGTGCCAGCAGTGTGGGGACAGGGGATATCGCGAACACCGGGGAGCTGTTTTTT. Translation: CASSVGTGDIANTGELFF.

The chain links TRBV29-1 to TRBJ2-5; D is ambiguous. This CDR3 region has 12 residues. The V gene lost 4 bases and the J gene lost 5 bases, with 11 bases spanning the gap. Germline CDR1 reads SQVTM; CDR2 reads ANQGSEA. The CDR3, as DNA: TGCAGCGTTGCATCCGGGCCCGAGACCCAGTACTTC. This codes for CSVASGPETQYF.

The chain combines TRBV10-2 with TRBJ2-5; tentative D call: TRBD1 (5 bases). This CDR3 is built from 12 residues. The V end lost 4 bases, the J end lost 5 bases, and 8 bases lay between the germline ends. CDR1 and CDR2 from the germline V gene are WSHSY and SAAADI. In DNA, the CDR3 is TGCGCCAGCAGTGCAGGGTCGGAGACCCAGTACTTC. It encodes CASSAGSETQYF.

The chain employs TRBV5-4 and TRBJ2-1; 8 bases map to TRBD1. The length of the CDR3 is 16 residues. Looked up from germline, CDR1 is SGHNT and CDR2 is YYREEE (reference sequence). With 5 bases clipped from V and 5 bases from J, the junction kept 12 bases outside the gene matches. CDR3: CASRPDGTGINNEQFF. The CDR3 nucleotides are TGTGCCAGCAGGCCCGACGGGACAGGTATTAACAATGAGCAGTTCTTC.